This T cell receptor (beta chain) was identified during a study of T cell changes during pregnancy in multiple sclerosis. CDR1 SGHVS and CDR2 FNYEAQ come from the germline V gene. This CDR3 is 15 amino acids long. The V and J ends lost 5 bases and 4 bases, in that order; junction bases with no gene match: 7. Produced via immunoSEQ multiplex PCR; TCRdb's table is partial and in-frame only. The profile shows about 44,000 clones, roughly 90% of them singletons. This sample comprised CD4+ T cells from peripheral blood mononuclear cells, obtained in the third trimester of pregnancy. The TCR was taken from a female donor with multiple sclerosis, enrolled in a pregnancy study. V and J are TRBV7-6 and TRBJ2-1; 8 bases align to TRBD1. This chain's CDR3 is CASSPGQEIYNEQFF. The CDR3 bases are TGTGCCAGCAGCCCGGGACAGGAAATATACAATGAGCAGTTCTTC.